This T cell receptor (beta chain) was sequenced during a study of T cell responses to AZD1222 COVID-19 vaccine. As for this clone: Its antigen is still unknown.

The study, taken as a whole, reports: Just 5 to 7 AZD1222 recipients were seropositive at baseline. Vaccine-associated CD4 TCRs ranged over spike, dominating at 160-218 and 743-854.

Trimming removed 1 base at V and 0 bases at J, with 6 bases between. Germline CDR1 reads LGHDT; CDR2 reads YNNKEL (reference sequence). This CDR3 comprises 14 residues. TCRdb keeps only in-frame clones here, not all; method: immunoSEQ multiplex PCR. Among approximately 150,000 clones, more than 85% were seen once, and the ten largest hold approximately 3.3%. The sample in question was peripheral blood, obtained 28 days after the second AZD1222 dose. This clonotype was obtained from an adult who received the AZD1222 COVID-19 vaccine. The chain couples TRBV3-1 (or the pseudogene TRBV3-2) to TRBJ1-2; no clear D gene. In DNA form, the CDR3 reads TGTGCCAGCAGCCAAGGAACAGCTAACTATGGCTACACCTTC. It translates to CASSQGTANYGYTF.